This TCR beta chain was sequenced for a study of T-cell reconstitution after alpha-beta-depleted transplantation in children. This clonotype showed up many times. The length of the CDR3 is 12 residues. Deletions cut 5 bases from V and 5 bases from J, with 8 bases between. The TCRbeta library incorporated unique molecular identifiers. One entry per CDR3 protein results from TCRdb running MiXCR on the PCR reads. Found here are around 580,000 distinct CDR3 sequences, 23% of them singletons; the top ten hold around 14%. This chain joins TRBV12-3 or TRBV12-4 and TRBJ2-3; no definite D call. Material: PBMCs, mostly from graft donor cells, obtained 360 days after TCRalphabeta/CD19-depleted stem cell transplant. The clonotype was recovered from a boy less than two years old who had a stem cell transplant for acute myeloid leukemia, so the T cells may come from the graft donor. Here the CDR3 reads CASSTQIDTQYF. In DNA form, the CDR3 reads TGTGCCAGCAGTACTCAAATAGATACGCAGTATTTT.